The clone carrying this T cell receptor beta chain was observed a handful of times. Its antigen remains unknown. Expressed TCRB transcripts got sequenced, as all isolated RNA was reverse transcribed. Here immunoSEQ multiplex PCR was the method, and the copy in TCRdb shows in-frame clones only, minus some. In the table there are hundreds of thousands of clones, 11% to 15% of which are singletons. The data belong to a study of beta chain features in type 1 diabetes. Findings of the study overall: A possible short-template PCR bias applies equally to patients and controls. Lower insertion and higher deletion counts appeared at VDJ junctions in type 1 diabetes patients. Shorter TCRB CDR3s, moderately but significantly so, marked every one of the four CD4+ subsets in Type 1 diabetes patients.

V lost 5 bases and J 2 bases, leaving 10 bases between the germline ends. The length of the CDR3 is 13 residues. CDR1 is GTSNPN, CDR2 SVGIG, per germline (reference sequence). The V and J genes are TRBV30 and TRBJ1-5; possibly TRBD1 for D (5 bases). The clonotype comes from a man between 18 and 29 years old with type 1 diabetes. Sequences were obtained from naive CD4+ T cells from blood. The CDR3 DNA reads as TGTGCCTGGGGAAGGGGACGCAATCAGCCCCAGCATTTT. Protein product: CAWGRGRNQPQHF.